The T cell receptor (beta chain) described here comes from a study of cytomegalovirus exposure and HLA in healthy donors (dated by TCRdb to about 2017). Background on the whole study: An earlier analysis of approximately 590 of the donors reported approximately 300 Gb of sequence data and 100 million to 130 million unique TCR beta sequences from about 180 million T cells. An early release covering 550 to 650 HLA-typed donors comprised about 300 gigabases of sequencing data and 85 million or so unique TCR sequences. Of the 300 to 450 genotyped donors, 65% to 90% fell in the genetic ancestry cluster associated with self-reported Caucasian donors. The aim of the study was to test whether cataloging public T cell receptors could identify signatures of past pathogen exposure. The study profiled the T cell repertoires of more than 500 subjects by immunosequencing and related them to cytomegalovirus serostatus. In addition to the first cohort of 666 subjects, a separate validation cohort of 130 or so different subjects was used. To predict cytomegalovirus infection status, the study brought together high-throughput TCR immunosequencing, statistical association of individual TCRs with disease status, and machine learning. In a later analysis, previously published TCR beta repertoires from about 670 donors were re-analyzed and high-resolution HLA genotyping was added so that TCR occurrence patterns could be studied. In the later analysis, no new phenotypic data were used to find candidate immune exposures; instead, reliance was placed on TCR beta sequences and their occurrence across donors. To decide whether each TCR beta V gene segment behaved as functional or pseudogenic, an earlier analysis of some 600 of the donors relied on high-throughput TCR beta sequencing. Donor age, sex, ethnicity and CMV serostatus were collected together with the repertoire data. Genome-wide SNP genotypes for about 65% of the roughly 670 donors were used in a later genetic analysis, which treated that subset as a discovery cohort. All discovery cohort repertoires had been generated using a single sequencing platform. Both class I and class II loci were covered by HLA typing, at four-digit resolution. The number of typed donors differed by locus: about 629-630 for A, B, C, DRB1 and DQB1; approximately 520 for DQA1; fewer than 610 for DPA1; and about 450 for DPB1. Because of strong linkage in the cohort, roughly five DR-DQ haplotypes were treated as single units for association and clustering. Across around 400 genotyped donors of the cohort, an average of about 220,000 unique TCR beta nucleotide sequences per donor were sequenced, and approximately 17% of those sequences were non-productive.

Libraries were constructed by the immunoSEQ multiplex PCR assay. The multiplex PCR relied on a mix of 60 forward primers for TCR Vbeta segments and 13 reverse primers for TCR Jbeta segments. A multiplex PCR assay on genomic DNA amplified the CDR3 region of rearranged TCR beta genes. The amplified TCR beta libraries were sequenced on the Illumina HiSeq System as 87-base-pair reads. The original methods were these. A later analysis counted tens of millions of unique TCR beta chains across the 550 to 800 repertoires, and roughly 11 million of these chains were shared by at least two donors. A nearest-neighbor algorithm error-corrected the raw reads and collapsed the reads into unique sequences, merging closely related sequences to remove PCR and sequencing errors. V, D and J gene segments were assigned by aligning CDR3 sequences to IMGT reference sequences. For a sequence to be retained, a match of at least six nucleotides to both a V gene segment and a J gene segment was required. Rearrangements were called productive when the CDR3 lacked stop codons and stayed in frame with V and J; all others were non-productive. Following IMGT convention, CDR3 was defined as the stretch from the second conserved V-encoded cysteine up to the conserved J-encoded phenylalanine. The earlier analysis of about 610 of the donors excluded any sequence lacking an unambiguous match to a single V gene segment. An earlier analysis of 550 to 650 of the donors classified V segments as functional when productive rearrangements were above 56.7% and as segregating when the standard deviation between donors was above 5%. A statistical classification framework was built for diagnosing cytomegalovirus status from the catalog of TCR beta chain sequences. In a later analysis, TCR nucleotide sequences were compared against IMGT/GENE-DB human TR gene sequences so that V and J genes could be assigned. The TCRdist pipeline was used in a later analysis to assign CDR3 sequences and most-parsimonious VDJ recombination scenarios. In a later analysis, each TCR beta chain was defined by its CDR3 amino acid sequence together with its V-gene family, and reads lacking a unique V-gene family were excluded. To address suspected cross-contamination and a sequencing artifact, a later analysis removed under 600 highly shared, low-generation-probability nucleotide sequences. In a later analysis, a clonal expansion index for each public chain was calculated from normalized within-repertoire ranks of inferred template counts. In a later analysis, generation probabilities were computed with a VDJ recombination model fitted to out-of-frame rearrangements, and the resulting probabilities were checked against IGoR. In a later analysis, TCR-TCR, TCR-HLA and TCR-CMV co-occurrence was scored with hypergeometric tests, and a repertoire-size bias correction was applied to TCR pairs. False discovery rates were estimated in a later analysis by permuting HLA or CMV assignments 20 times. A later analysis grouped co-occurring TCRs with DBSCAN, adding TCRdist sequence similarity when clustering within HLA-allele-positive subsets. Repertoires with fewer than 30,000 or more than 120,000 public chains were left out of co-occurrence clustering, as were a few repertoires with anomalous nucleotide sharing. TCRdb carries this immuneACCESS record with in-frame sequences only. Its versions omit some clonotypes, under half of them owing to an unresolved V gene in the studies checked, with the rest unexplained. V, J and clone size derive from that table, while D and trimming were established from the DNA sequence. The sample contains fewer than 85,000 clones, 84% of them found a single time. The top ten constitute 18% of the sample.

The germline V gene yields SGHRS for CDR1 and YFSETQ for CDR2. Trimming removed 4 bases from V and 2 bases from J, leaving 15 bases between the germline ends. The CDR3 has 15 amino acids, counting the end cysteine and phenylalanine. Only CDR3 DNA remains: 45 bases, in frame from the first base. Comment on this clone: Its target antigen remains unknown. Base qualities are missing; no much larger clone stands one base away.

Summary of the overall study and its limitations: Assigning TCR associations to individual alleles was difficult when HLA alleles, especially DR and DQ, strongly co-occurred. Because HLA typing was missing for some donors at each locus, association tests included only the typed subset. A further reported finding was that TCR beta sequences accurately predicted the HLA-A and HLA-B alleles for most subjects in the first cohort. According to a later genetic analysis, donors in an Asian-associated ancestry cluster had fewer N-insertions in productive TCRs than the roughly 670-donor mean. A later analysis associated 15,000 to 20,000 TCR beta sequences with specific HLA alleles at a false discovery rate of 0.05. While some public TCRs were present in many individuals, most TCR sequences turned up only very rarely across donors. A total of roughly 160 TCR beta chains were listed by the study as associated with cytomegalovirus. A later analysis found that TCR association rates varied across HLA loci, with DRB1 alleles showing the most associated TCRs and HLA-C alleles the fewest. A group of highly shared sequence variants was considered likely to be a technical artifact of the sequencing pipeline. Presence/absence analyses assumed roughly uniform sequencing depth across donors, an assumption that may not hold. For the cohort, immune exposure information was limited to CMV serostatus. A later genetic analysis associated a missense DCLRE1C variant with V-gene and J-gene trimming of TCR beta chains, and an independent cohort replicated the association. In an earlier analysis of more than 500 of the donors, most TCR beta V segments appeared in productive rearrangements about 90% or about 30% of the time, broadly matching IMGT annotations. In this cohort, only TCR beta chains were sequenced, and detectable features were limited by the absence of alpha or paired-chain data. A few of the identified cytomegalovirus-associated TCR beta chains were confirmed in vitro to be specific for cytomegalovirus antigens. Linkage disequilibrium might explain the correlated functional status among segregating V segments, but an unknown experimental factor could not be excluded. In a later analysis, HLA-associated TCR beta chains were found to be more clonally expanded and to have lower generation probabilities than equally common non-associated chains. Some IMGT-functional V segments, including TRBV6-2 and TRBV6-3, could not be told apart with the 87-base-pair reads, so those segments were excluded. Because counts were too low, seventeen rarely observed V segments, including chromosome 9 orphons, were excluded from the earlier analysis of 587 of the donors. According to the authors, the approach could potentially be generalized to other disease states and immunological phenotypes. In both the original and validation cohorts, the classifier was reported to diagnose cytomegalovirus status with high specificity and sensitivity. In a later analysis, most CMV-associated TCR beta chains were found to appear HLA-restricted, with HLA associations seemingly driven largely by CMV exposure. In a later analysis, several top co-occurrence clusters were reported to appear linked to parvovirus B19, influenza, CMV and Epstein-Barr virus.

In total, approximately 700 healthy bone marrow donors made up the cohort. All cohort members were sampled while nominally healthy, although unrecorded immune exposures were likely present. The donor was CMV seropositive and was included in the group of 250 to 350 seropositive cohort members. A peripheral blood sample was collected from each donor, and TCR beta sequencing was performed on peripheral blood mononuclear cells. Genomic DNA was extracted from the blood cell samples with the Qiagen DNeasy Blood Extraction Kit. The TCR comes from a man aged 70-80 years in good health and CMV-seropositive. The sequenced sample consisted of PBMCs. The V and J genes are TRBV5-1 and TRBJ1-2; the D gene is perhaps TRBD1, on 5 matching bases. DNA sequence: TGCGCCAGCAGCGCACTCTCCGACAGAAACTATGGCTACACCTTC. This codes for CASSALSDRNYGYTF.